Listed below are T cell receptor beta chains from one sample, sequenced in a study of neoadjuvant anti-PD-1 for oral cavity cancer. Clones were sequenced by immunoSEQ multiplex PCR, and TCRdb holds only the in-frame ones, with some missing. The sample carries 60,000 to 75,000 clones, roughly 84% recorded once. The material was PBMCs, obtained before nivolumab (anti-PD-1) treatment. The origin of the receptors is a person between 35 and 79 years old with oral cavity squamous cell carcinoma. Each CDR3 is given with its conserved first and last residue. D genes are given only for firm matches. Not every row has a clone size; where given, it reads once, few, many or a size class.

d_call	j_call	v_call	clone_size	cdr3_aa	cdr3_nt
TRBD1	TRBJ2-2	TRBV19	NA	CARSSGQEADGELFF	TGTGCCAGGTCATCGGGACAGGAGGCCGACGGGGAGCTGTTTTTT
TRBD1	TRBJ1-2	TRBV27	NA	CASSLWGQGNGYTF	TGTGCCAGCAGTTTATGGGGACAGGGGAATGGCTACACCTTC
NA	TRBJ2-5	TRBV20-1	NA	CSAGAGETQYF	TGCAGTGCCGGGGCGGGGGAGACCCAGTACTTC
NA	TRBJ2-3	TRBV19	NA	CASSLLDRLLF	TGTGCCAGTAGCCTTCTTGACAGGTTACTATTT
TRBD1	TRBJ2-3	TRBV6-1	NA	CASSVAQGARNTQYF	TGTGCCAGCAGTGTCGCCCAGGGGGCGAGAAATACGCAGTATTTT
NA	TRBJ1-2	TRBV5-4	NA	CASSGGEGYTF	TGTGCCAGCAGCGGTGGGGAGGGCTACACCTTC
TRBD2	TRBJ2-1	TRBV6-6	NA	CASRAGASLIEQFF	TGTGCCAGCAGAGCGGGGGCCTCCCTTATTGAGCAGTTCTTC
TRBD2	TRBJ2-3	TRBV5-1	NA	CASSSGLAGTDTQYF	TGCGCCAGCAGCTCCGGACTAGCGGGCACAGATACGCAGTATTTT
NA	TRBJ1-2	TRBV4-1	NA	CASSHRGNYGYTF	TGCGCCAGCAGCCACCGAGGGAACTATGGCTACACCTTC
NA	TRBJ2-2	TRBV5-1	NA	CASSLDWGTGELFF	TGCGCCAGCAGCTTGGATTGGGGAACCGGGGAGCTGTTTTTT
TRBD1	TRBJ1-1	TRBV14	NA	CASSASGGAEAEAFF	TGTGCCAGCAGCGCCTCAGGGGGCGCGGAGGCTGAAGCTTTCTTT
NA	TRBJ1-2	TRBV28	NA	CASSLTVGLDGYTF	TGTGCCAGCAGTTTGACGGTCGGCTTGGATGGCTACACCTTC
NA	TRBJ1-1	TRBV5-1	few	CASSPGGTRGEAFF	TGCGCCAGCAGCCCCGGGGGGACAAGGGGTGAAGCTTTCTTT
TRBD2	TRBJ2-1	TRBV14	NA	CASSLAGGTNNEQFF	TGTGCCAGCAGCCTAGCGGGAGGGACGAACAATGAGCAGTTCTTC
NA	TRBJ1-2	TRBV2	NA	CASGTGIANYGYTF	TGTGCCAGCGGAACAGGGATAGCTAACTATGGCTACACCTTC
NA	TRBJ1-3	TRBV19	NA	CASRQGSGNTIYF	TGTGCCAGTCGCCAGGGTTCTGGAAACACCATATATTTT
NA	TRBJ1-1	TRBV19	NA	CASSIQNTEAFF	TGTGCCAGTAGTATACAGAACACTGAAGCTTTCTTT
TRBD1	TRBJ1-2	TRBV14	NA	CASSQVGQPVYGYTF	TGTGCCAGCAGCCAAGTGGGACAGCCAGTCTATGGCTACACCTTC